This is a list of T cell receptor beta chains from one sample in a study of T-cell memory formation after mild COVID-19. TCRdb reanalysed the 5' RACE reads using MiXCR and keeps one entry per CDR3 protein. The data show fewer than 300,000 distinct CDR3 sequences, 15% to 20% seen once. Input material: PBMCs or a T cell subset sorted from them (not recorded which). The receptors were sampled from a young man who had mild COVID-19 (a few samples of this study predate the infection). Cell type and time point are not known. CDR3s include the opening cysteine and the closing phenylalanine or tryptophan. D genes are given only for firm matches. Clone size is stated in some rows and not others, as once, few, many or a class when expanded.

12	.	TRBJ2-1	TRBV9	.	CASNRDYDEQFF	TGTGCCAGCAACAGGGACTACGATGAGCAGTTCTTC
10	.	TRBJ2-5	TRBV25-1	many	CASGRETQYF	TGTGCCAGCGGTCGGGAGACCCAGTACTTC
13	TRBD1	TRBJ2-7	TRBV5-1	many	CASSPTGTYEQYF	TGCGCCAGCAGCCCGACAGGGACCTACGAGCAGTACTTC
16	TRBD2	TRBJ2-1	TRBV29-1	few	CSVGLAGVSSYNEQFF	TGCAGCGTTGGTCTAGCGGGGGTGAGCTCCTACAATGAGCAGTTCTTC
15	.	TRBJ1-1	TRBV29-1	.	CSVEDPQGMDTEAFF	TGCAGCGTTGAAGATCCCCAGGGAATGGACACTGAAGCTTTCTTT
16	.	TRBJ2-3	TRBV5-1	.	CASSHDWSSATDTQYF	TGCGCCAGCAGTCACGACTGGAGCTCAGCGACAGATACGCAGTATTTT
14	TRBD1	TRBJ2-1	TRBV9	once	CASSGGQGNNEQFF	TGTGCCAGCAGCGGAGGACAGGGGAACAATGAGCAGTTCTTC
15	.	TRBJ1-2	TRBV4-1	.	CASSQSAQGWNGYTF	TGCGCCAGCAGCCAAAGCGCACAGGGATGGAATGGCTACACCTTC
17	.	TRBJ1-5	TRBV29-1	.	CSVEDQRGRGGNQPQHF	TGCAGCGTTGAAGATCAAAGGGGGAGGGGTGGCAATCAGCCCCAGCATTTT
15	TRBD1	TRBJ2-2	TRBV11-2	.	CASSGGPGGTGELFF	TGTGCCAGCAGCGGAGGCCCAGGGGGCACCGGGGAGCTGTTTTTT
14	TRBD1	TRBJ2-3	TRBV9	many	CASSEDRDTDTQYF	TGTGCCAGCAGCGAGGACAGGGACACAGATACGCAGTATTTT
13	TRBD1	TRBJ2-7	TRBV5-1	few	CASSTGSGYEQYF	TGCGCCAGCTCGACAGGGTCCGGTTACGAGCAGTACTTC
12	.	TRBJ2-5	TRBV4-3	.	CASSQGKGAQYF	TGCGCCAGCAGCCAAGGGAAGGGGGCCCAGTACTTC
14	.	TRBJ1-5	TRBV10-2	few	CASREGHQITAQHF	TGCGCCAGCAGAGAGGGACACCAGATCACGGCCCAGCATTTT
11	.	TRBJ2-1	TRBV6-2/TRBV6-3	.	CATMGYNEQFF	TGTGCCACCATGGGCTACAATGAGCAGTTCTTC
13	.	TRBJ2-1	TRBV7-2	few	CASSLAAFNEQFF	TGTGCCAGCAGCTTAGCGGCTTTCAATGAGCAGTTCTTC
12	.	TRBJ2-7	TRBV19	many	CASSTPRGPRYF	TGTGCCAGTAGTACACCACGGGGCCCCCGGTACTTC
14	.	TRBJ2-1	TRBV5-5	.	CASSLWAVYNEQFF	TGTGCCAGCAGCTTGTGGGCCGTCTACAATGAGCAGTTCTTC
13	.	TRBJ1-1	TRBV5-1	many	CASSLGGFTEAFF	TGCGCCAGCAGCTTGGGGGGCTTCACTGAAGCTTTCTTT
16	TRBD1	TRBJ2-5	TRBV9	few	CASSVSGGRRGETQYF	TGTGCCAGCAGCGTCTCAGGGGGAAGAAGGGGAGAGACCCAGTACTTC
13	.	TRBJ2-1	TRBV20-1	.	CSASLRGPNEQFF	TGCAGTGCTAGCCTCCGGGGGCCAAATGAGCAGTTCTTC
18	.	TRBJ1-6	TRBV3-1	.	CASSPRGGLSSYNSPLHF	TGTGCCAGCAGCCCCCGTGGGGGGTTGAGCTCCTATAATTCACCCCTCCACTTT
14	.	TRBJ2-3	TRBV28	many	CASSFVTTLDTQYF	TGTGCCAGCAGTTTCGTGACGACCCTAGATACGCAGTATTTT
15	TRBD1	TRBJ1-1	TRBV5-1	few	CASSRETGRNTEAFF	TGCGCCAGCAGCCGTGAGACAGGGAGGAACACTGAAGCTTTCTTT
14	.	TRBJ1-5	TRBV15	few	CATSRDSRAQPQHF	TGTGCCACCAGCAGAGATAGCCGGGCTCAGCCCCAGCATTTT
16	.	TRBJ2-5	TRBV5-1	few	CASSLFFLGPKETQYF	TGCGCCAGCAGCTTGTTTTTCCTTGGACCGAAAGAGACCCAGTACTTC
18	TRBD2	TRBJ2-2	TRBV6-6	.	CASSYSWLAGAIGGELFF	TGTGCCAGCAGTTACTCGTGGCTAGCGGGGGCCATTGGTGGGGAGCTGTTTTTT
18	.	TRBJ2-3	TRBV28	.	CASSSPPYRGPSTDTQYF	TGTGCCAGCAGTTCCCCACCCTATCGGGGACCGAGCACAGATACGCAGTATTTT
15	TRBD2	TRBJ2-1	TRBV5-1	.	CASSFYPGGVDEQFF	TGCGCCAGCAGCTTCTACCCGGGGGGAGTTGATGAGCAGTTCTTC
12	.	TRBJ1-5	TRBV20-1	many	CSASQGNQPQHF	TGCAGTGCGAGTCAGGGAAATCAGCCCCAGCATTTT
14	.	TRBJ1-6	TRBV6-6	few	CASSYGPYNSPLHF	TGTGCCAGCAGTTATGGTCCTTATAATTCACCCCTCCACTTT
19	TRBD2	TRBJ2-3	TRBV27	.	CASSSGTSGGLRFTDTQYF	TGTGCCAGCAGTTCTGGGACTAGCGGGGGCCTGAGGTTCACAGATACGCAGTATTTT
15	.	TRBJ2-6	TRBV7-6	.	CASSSHAPGANVLTF	TGTGCCAGCAGTTCCCATGCCCCTGGGGCCAACGTCCTGACTTTC
13	.	TRBJ1-4	TRBV28	.	CASSQDRTEKLFF	TGTGCCAGCAGTCAAGACAGGACAGAAAAACTGTTTTTT
16	.	TRBJ2-3	TRBV7-2	.	CASSFRVDSFTDTQYF	TGTGCCAGCAGCTTTAGGGTGGATTCCTTTACAGATACGCAGTATTTT
15	TRBD2	TRBJ2-3	TRBV4-3	.	CASSQAAGETDTQYF	TGCGCCAGCAGCCAAGCTGCGGGGGAGACAGATACGCAGTATTTT
16	.	TRBJ1-3	TRBV7-6	.	CASSSSYETYGNTIYF	TGTGCCAGTAGCAGCTCTTATGAGACATACGGAAACACCATATATTTT
15	TRBD1	TRBJ2-1	TRBV5-6	.	CASSAGQGPWNEQFF	TGTGCCAGCAGCGCGGGACAGGGGCCGTGGAATGAGCAGTTCTTC
13	TRBD1	TRBJ2-2	TRBV28	.	CASKTGGTGELFF	TGTGCCAGCAAGACAGGGGGCACCGGGGAGCTGTTTTTT
16	TRBD1	TRBJ1-4	TRBV5-8	.	CASSMGQYATNEKLFF	TGTGCCAGCAGTATGGGACAGTATGCAACTAATGAAAAACTGTTTTTT